A single sample gave rise to the 13 T cell receptor beta chains below, sequenced in a study of T cell responses to AZD1222 COVID-19 vaccine. Using immunoSEQ multiplex PCR, the repertoire was profiled, and TCRdb retains in-frame clones only, with some absent. The sample carries about 140,000 clones, 65% to 90% recorded once. The material sequenced was peripheral blood, taken 28 days after the second dose of the MenACWY control vaccine. These receptors were taken from an adult who received the MenACWY meningococcal vaccine as a control.

V is TRBV4-2 and J is TRBJ1-2; D may be TRBD1 (5 bases). V was clipped by 4 bases and J by 0 bases, with 9 bases between them. The CDR3 length is 14 residues. CDR1 and CDR2 from the germline V gene are LGHNA and YNFKEQ. CDR3 bases: TGTGCCAGCAGCCCCACAGGAGCTAACTATGGCTACACCTTC. It is translated as CASSPTGANYGYTF.

This clone was recorded once. The chain is built from TRBV7-2 and TRBJ1-2; the match to TRBD1 covers 9 bases. The CDR3 extends over 15 amino acids. Per the germline V gene, CDR1 is SGHTA and CDR2 is FQGNSA. The junction had 10 bases not matched to a gene; V was cut back by 6 bases and J by 5 bases. The CDR3 sequence is CASSLTGTGSYGYTF. CDR3 in DNA: TGTGCCAGCAGTTTAACCGGGACAGGGTCATATGGCTACACCTTC.

The rearrangement joins TRBV24-1 to TRBJ1-5; tentatively, D is TRBD1 (6 bases). The CDR3 loop spans 13 amino acids. Trimming took 7 bases from V and 9 from J, leaving 15 bases between them. Germline CDR1 KGHDR, CDR2 SFDVKD. Here the CDR3 DNA reads TGTGCCACCAGCCTCCCCCAGGGGCGGCCCCAGCATTTT. This gives the protein CATSLPQGRPQHF.

V usage is TRBV6-2 or TRBV6-3 and J usage is TRBJ2-6; perhaps TRBD1 as D (6 bases). Germline V CDR1 and CDR2: MNHEY, SVGEGT. Trimming took 2 bases from V and 0 from J, leaving 14 bases between them. This CDR3 has 18 amino acids. The CDR3 here is CASSYVGGVSSGANVLTF. In DNA form, the CDR3 reads TGTGCCAGCAGTTACGTAGGGGGAGTAAGCTCTGGGGCCAACGTCCTGACTTTC.

The V gene is TRBV5-1, the J gene TRBJ1-2; D possibly corresponds to TRBD1 (5 bases). Trimming shortened V by 4 bases and J by 4 bases, and 14 bases separated the two germline ends. Germline V gene sequence: CDR1 SGHRS, CDR2 YFSETQ. There are 14 residues in the CDR3. The CDR3 DNA reads TGCGCCAGCAGCCTCCGTCTAGGGACCTATGGCTACACCTTC. Encoded protein: CASSLRLGTYGYTF. Looking up the rest from reference TRBV5-1 and TRBJ1-2 gives the full variable domain: KAGVTQTPRYLIKTRGQQVTLSCSPISGHRSVSWYQQTPGQGLQFLFEYFSETQRNKGNFPGRFSGRQFSNSRSEMNVSTLELGDSALYLCASSLRLGTYGYTFGSGTRLTVV.

The chain recombines TRBV3-1 (or the pseudogene TRBV3-2) with TRBJ2-6; unclear D gene. This CDR3 is built from 15 residues. With 3 bases removed from V and 0 bases from J, the gap between germline ends came to 6 bases. Germline lookup yields CDR1 LGHDT and CDR2 YNNKEL (reference sequence). CDR3 nucleotides: TGTGCCAGCAGCCACGAGATCTCTGGGGCCAACGTCCTGACTTTC. Translating gives CASSHEISGANVLTF.

The CDR3, as DNA: TGTGCCAGCAGCCTGACAGGGTTTGGATATCAGCCCCAGCATTTT. Translated: CASSLTGFGYQPQHF. This chain links TRBV5-6 with TRBJ1-5; 7 nucleotides agree with TRBD1. The V and J ends lost 4 bases and 5 bases, in that order; junction bases with no gene match: 9. Germline-derived CDR1 and CDR2 are SGHDT and YYEEEE. The length of the CDR3 is 15 residues.

The chain employs TRBV19 and TRBJ1-5, with D maybe TRBD1 (6 bases). The CDR3 is 15 amino acids. CDR1 is LNHDA, CDR2 SQIVND, per germline (reference sequence). The V end lost 9 bases, the J end lost 9 bases, and 24 bases lay between the germline ends. Here the CDR3 reads CASSLEGVGLRPQHF. For the CDR3, the DNA is TGTGCCAGCAGCCTTGAGGGGGTAGGCCTGAGGCCCCAGCATTTT.

The rearrangement joins TRBV5-1 to TRBJ2-1; D possibly corresponds to TRBD1 (6 bases). The ends were cut back, 2 bases at V and 1 base at J, with 10 bases in the middle. The CDR3 covers 15 residues. Germline-derived CDR1 and CDR2 are SGHRS and YFSETQ. CDR3 sequence reads: CASSFFQGSYNEQFF. CDR3 DNA sequence: TGCGCCAGCAGCTTTTTCCAGGGGTCCTACAATGAGCAGTTCTTC.

This chain links TRBV6-5 with TRBJ1-1, with TRBD1 identical over 7 bases. The J segment lost 4 bases and the V segment lost 8 bases, leaving 10 bases of the junction unmatched. Germline V CDR1 and CDR2: MNHEY, SVGAGI. The CDR3 spans 14 residues. The CDR3 DNA reads TGTGCCAGCCAACAGACAGGGTTTGGCACTGAAGCTTTCTTT. Protein: CASQQTGFGTEAFF.

The rearrangement uses TRBV28 and TRBJ2-4, with TRBD2 as a possible D gene (6 bases). V lost 10 bases, J lost 10 bases, and 20 bases lay in between. This CDR3 contains 13 residues. Germline lookup yields CDR1 MDHEN and CDR2 SYDVKM. The CDR3 loop is CATGSPLSRIQYF. In nucleotides, the CDR3 is TGTGCCACCGGGAGCCCCCTAAGTCGGATTCAGTACTTC.

This chain joins TRBV18 and TRBJ1-1; no definite D call. V shed 6 bases and J shed 11 bases, with 13 bases lying between them. Per the germline V gene, CDR1 is KGHSH and CDR2 is LQKENI. This CDR3 has 11 residues. The CDR3 region has the DNA TGTGCCAGCTCCCCTAATGCGGGGGCTTTCTTT. Translation gives CASSPNAGAFF.

The rearrangement uses TRBV6-2 or TRBV6-3 and TRBJ2-3, with 11 bases aligning to TRBD2. J gave up 2 bases and V 2 bases, and 6 bases lay outside the gene matches. From germline, CDR1 is MNHEY and CDR2 SVGEGT. This CDR3 is built from 17 residues. CDR3 nucleotide sequence: TGTGCCAGCAGTTACGCGGGGACTAGCGGTTACACAGATACGCAGTATTTT. Its protein is CASSYAGTSGYTDTQYF.